The sample holds a few counts of the clone carrying this T cell receptor (beta chain). Antigen unknown. Trimming shortened V by 5 bases and J by 4 bases, and 14 bases separated the two germline ends. Germline V gives CDR1 SGHAT, CDR2 FQNNGV. The CDR3 has 14 amino acids. The entry originates in a study of T cell repertoires in aging, cancer and after chemotherapy. Overall study results and limits: Immunological memory after chemotherapy cannot be judged from the repertoire data. Age-matched healthy donors had significantly more diverse, less clonal blood TCR repertoires than untreated cancer patients.

Rearranged V-D-J TRB sequences were amplified with a mixed TRB-A/B primer pool. Using its own MiXCR run on the multiplex PCR reads, TCRdb lists one record per CDR3 protein. The data show more than 1,200 distinct CDR3 sequences, with roughly 22% seen just once and over 20% held by the top ten. TCR beta rearrangements were amplified from peripheral blood genomic DNA. The sequence was obtained from a human donor with a solid tumor. Sequencing was done on a sample of blood. The J gene is TRBJ1-1, the V gene TRBV11-2; D may be TRBD1 (6 bases). CDR3 sequence: CASSITGLPTEAFF. The CDR3 bases are TGTGCCAGCAGCATTACAGGGTTGCCCACTGAAGCTTTCTTT. The variable domain in full, completed from reference TRBV11-2 and TRBJ1-1, reads EAGVAQSPRYKIIEKRQSVAFWCNPISGHATLYWYQQILGQGPKLLIQFQNNGVVDDSQLPKDRFSAERLKGVDSTLKIQPAKLEDSAVYLCASSITGLPTEAFFGQGTRLTVV.